This T cell receptor beta chain comes out of a study of blood T cell repertoires in COVID-19. In the study overall: T cells, B-cell-depleted T cells, or PBMCs provided the cDNA or gDNA that served as material.

The germline gives CDR1 LGHNA, CDR2 YSLEER. Trimming stripped 0 bases from V and 0 bases from J, with 11 bases between. This CDR3 spans 17 amino acids. Authors' analysis steps: Amplification of reference gene primers was used by the study to estimate nucleated cell counts. TCRdb's table, derived via immunoSEQ multiplex PCR, lists solely in-frame clones and lacks some. Clone size and the V and J calls come from that table; the DNA yielded D and trimming. Among roughly 100,000 clones listed, approximately 77% were seen once. V usage is TRBV4-3 and J usage is TRBJ2-2; possibly TRBD1 for D (5 bases). The sequencing sample was made of peripheral blood. This TCR derives from a woman of 80 years or more with acute or convalescent COVID-19. The CDR3 DNA reads as TGCGCCAGCAGCCAAGATTACAGGTTGGCGAACACCGGGGAGCTGTTTTTT. Translation gives CASSQDYRLANTGELFF.